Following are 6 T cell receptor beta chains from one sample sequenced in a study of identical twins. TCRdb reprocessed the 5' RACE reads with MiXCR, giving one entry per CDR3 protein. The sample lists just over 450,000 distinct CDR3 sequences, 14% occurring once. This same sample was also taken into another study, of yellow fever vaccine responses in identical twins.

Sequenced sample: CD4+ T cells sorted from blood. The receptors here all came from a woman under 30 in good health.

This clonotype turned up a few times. This chain's CDR3 is CSAAKAGGQEDTQYF. For the CDR3, the DNA is TGCAGTGCTGCTAAAGCGGGGGGGCAGGAAGATACGCAGTATTTT. The chain recombines TRBV20-1 with TRBJ2-3; 10 bases match TRBD2. This CDR3 contains 15 residues. V gave up 5 bases and J gave up 5 bases; unmatched junction bases: 10. The V gene's germline CDR1 is DFQATT and CDR2 SNEGSKA (reference sequence).

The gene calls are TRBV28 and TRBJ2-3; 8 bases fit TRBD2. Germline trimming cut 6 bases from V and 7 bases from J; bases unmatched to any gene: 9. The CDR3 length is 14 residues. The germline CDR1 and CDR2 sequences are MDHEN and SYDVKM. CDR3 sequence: CASSSLAVLYTQYF. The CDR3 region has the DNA TGTGCCAGCAGCTCACTAGCGGTCTTATATACGCAGTATTTT.

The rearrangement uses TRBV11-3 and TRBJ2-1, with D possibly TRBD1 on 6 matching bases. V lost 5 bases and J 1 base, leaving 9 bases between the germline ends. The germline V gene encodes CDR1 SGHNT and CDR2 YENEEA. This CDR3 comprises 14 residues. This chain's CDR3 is CASSDGTSYNEQFF. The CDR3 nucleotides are TGTGCCAGCAGCGACGGGACATCCTACAATGAGCAGTTCTTC.

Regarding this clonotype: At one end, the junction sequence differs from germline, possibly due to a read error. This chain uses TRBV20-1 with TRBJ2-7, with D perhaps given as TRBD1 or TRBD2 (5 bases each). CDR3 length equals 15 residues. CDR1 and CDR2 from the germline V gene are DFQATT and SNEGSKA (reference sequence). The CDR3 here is CCARDLVGSRDEQYF. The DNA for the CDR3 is TGCTGTGCTAGAGATCTGGTGGGGAGCAGGGACGAGCAGTACTTC.

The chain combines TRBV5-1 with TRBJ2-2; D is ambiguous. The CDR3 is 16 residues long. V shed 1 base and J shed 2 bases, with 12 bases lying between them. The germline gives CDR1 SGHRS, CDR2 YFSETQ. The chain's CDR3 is CASSLKAPSNTGELFF. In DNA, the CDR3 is TGCGCCAGCAGCTTGAAAGCCCCCAGTAACACCGGGGAGCTGTTTTTT.

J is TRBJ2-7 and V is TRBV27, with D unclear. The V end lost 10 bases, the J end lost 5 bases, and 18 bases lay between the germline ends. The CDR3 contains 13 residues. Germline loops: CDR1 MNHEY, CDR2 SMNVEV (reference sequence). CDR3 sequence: CATIWTFWNEQYF. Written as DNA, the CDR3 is TGTGCCACCATATGGACCTTCTGGAACGAGCAGTACTTC.